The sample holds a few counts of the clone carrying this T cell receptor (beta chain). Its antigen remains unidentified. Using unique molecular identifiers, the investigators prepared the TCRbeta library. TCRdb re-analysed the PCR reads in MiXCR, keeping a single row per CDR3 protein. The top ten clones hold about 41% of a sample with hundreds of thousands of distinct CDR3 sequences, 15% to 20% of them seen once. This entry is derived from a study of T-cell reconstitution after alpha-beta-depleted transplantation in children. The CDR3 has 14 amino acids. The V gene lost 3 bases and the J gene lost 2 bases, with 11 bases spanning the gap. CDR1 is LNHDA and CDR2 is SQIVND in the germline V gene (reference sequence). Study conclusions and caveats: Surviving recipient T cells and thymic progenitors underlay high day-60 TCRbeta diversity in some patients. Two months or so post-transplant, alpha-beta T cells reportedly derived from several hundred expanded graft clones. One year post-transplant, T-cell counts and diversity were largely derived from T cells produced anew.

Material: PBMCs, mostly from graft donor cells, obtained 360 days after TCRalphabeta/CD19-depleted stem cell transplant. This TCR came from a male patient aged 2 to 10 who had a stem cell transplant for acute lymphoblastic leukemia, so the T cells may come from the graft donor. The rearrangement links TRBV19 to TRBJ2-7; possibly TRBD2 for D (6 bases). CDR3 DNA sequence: TGTGCCAGTAGTATGGGCCGGGGGACCTACGAGCAGTACTTC. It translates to CASSMGRGTYEQYF.